This TCR beta chain was retrieved from a study of tumor and adjacent non-tumor tissue in lung cancer. The wider study: Patients comprised over 9 adenocarcinoma, a couple of squamous cell carcinoma and 1 small cell lung cancer. Study-level points and caveats: Significantly higher TCR diversity was found in tumor than normal lung. Tumor repertoires had a smaller top 100 clone share than normal lung. Tumor TCR diversity, when higher, was linked to shorter survival.

This sample's RNA came from whole unsorted tissue. TCRbeta libraries were built with three rounds of nested PCR, modified from ARM-PCR. In TCRdb, the multiplex PCR reads were re-called with MiXCR into one record per CDR3 protein. The table includes 100,000 to 120,000 distinct CDR3 sequences, approximately 80% detected once. Remarks on this clonotype: Antigen: not known. At one boundary the junction diverges from the germline segment, which might be a read error.

The CDR3 totals 14 residues. From germline, CDR1 is SGHAT and CDR2 FQNNGV. This sequence joins TRBV11-2 and TRBJ1-1; the D is unclear. Sequencing used lung tumor tissue. This sequence originates from a man between 65 and 85 years old with non-small cell lung cancer. CDR3 bases: TGTGCAAGCAGCTTCGGCGGGTGTCGGACTGAAGCTTTATTT. This translates into CASSFGGCRTEALF.